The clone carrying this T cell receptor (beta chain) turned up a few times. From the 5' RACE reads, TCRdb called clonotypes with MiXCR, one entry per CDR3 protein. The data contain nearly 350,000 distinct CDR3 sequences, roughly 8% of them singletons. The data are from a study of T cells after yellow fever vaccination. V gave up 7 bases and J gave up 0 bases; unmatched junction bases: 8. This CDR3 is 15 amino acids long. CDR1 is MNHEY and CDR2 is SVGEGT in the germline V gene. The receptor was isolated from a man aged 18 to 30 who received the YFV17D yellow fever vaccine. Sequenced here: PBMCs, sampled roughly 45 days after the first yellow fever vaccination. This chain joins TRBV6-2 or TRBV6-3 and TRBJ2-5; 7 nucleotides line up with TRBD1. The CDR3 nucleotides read TGTGCCAGCACCTGGACAGGCGGTGACCAAGAGACCCAGTACTTC. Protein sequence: CASTWTGGDQETQYF.